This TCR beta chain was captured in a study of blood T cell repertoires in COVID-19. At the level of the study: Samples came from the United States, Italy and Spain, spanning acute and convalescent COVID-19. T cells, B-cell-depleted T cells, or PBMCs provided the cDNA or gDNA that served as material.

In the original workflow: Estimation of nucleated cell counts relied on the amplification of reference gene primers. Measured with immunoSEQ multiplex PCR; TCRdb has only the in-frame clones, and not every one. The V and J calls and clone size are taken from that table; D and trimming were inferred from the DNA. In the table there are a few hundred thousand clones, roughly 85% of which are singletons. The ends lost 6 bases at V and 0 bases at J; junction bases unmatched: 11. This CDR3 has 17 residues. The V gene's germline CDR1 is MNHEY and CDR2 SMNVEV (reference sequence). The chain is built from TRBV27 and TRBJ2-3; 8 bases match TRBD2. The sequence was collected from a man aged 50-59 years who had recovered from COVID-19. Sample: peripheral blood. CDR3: CASRAVGLAASTDTQYF. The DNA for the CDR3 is TGTGCCAGCAGGGCAGTAGGACTAGCAGCTAGCACAGATACGCAGTATTTT.